This T cell receptor (beta chain) was found in a study of blood T cell repertoires in COVID-19. On the study more broadly: Acute and convalescent COVID-19 samples came from the United States, Italy and Spain.

The authors' processing: Reference gene primer amplification gave nucleated cell count estimates. Profiling relied on immunoSEQ multiplex PCR, and the TCRdb table lists in-frame clones only, not all of them. V, J and clone size derive from that table, while D and trimming were established from the DNA sequence. The profile covers about 110,000 clones, with roughly 80% appearing a single time and 1.5% to 1.9% taken by the ten largest. The germline V and J ends were trimmed by 4 bases and 2 bases, with 12 bases remaining between them. Per germline, CDR1 LNHDA and CDR2 SQIVND (reference sequence). CDR3 length: 14 amino acids.

The receptor was derived from a man aged 50-60 years with acute or convalescent COVID-19. This chain links TRBV19 with TRBJ2-7; a weak D match, TRBD2 (5 bases). The specimen was peripheral blood. The chain's CDR3 is CASSNADGAYEQYF. For the CDR3, the DNA is TGTGCCAGTAGTAATGCCGACGGGGCCTACGAGCAGTACTTC.